The 2 T cell receptor beta chains reported below all come from one sample, sequenced in a study of OX40 agonist ivuxolimab in advanced cancers. The library was obtained by the immunoSEQ multiplex PCR assay. The table comes from immuneACCESS by way of TCRdb, which keeps in-frame sequences with V and J called. Part of the clones is missing from these tables; in studies checked, under half for an unresolved V gene and the rest for unknown reasons. In all, the sample holds 55,000 to 80,000 clones, and about 90% of those were seen once. The biggest ten clones account for approximately 1.4% of the sample. The material was CD4+ or CD8+ T cells sorted from blood, obtained in a trial of the OX40 agonist ivuxolimab. The source of these receptors is an adult with an advanced solid tumor such as melanoma, head and neck, liver or kidney cancer.

This clone was recorded only once. CDR3 sequence (DNA): TGTGCCAGCAGTTTACGAAGACTAGCGGGGGTTATGGGCACCGGGGAGCTGTTTTTT. This encodes CASSLRRLAGVMGTGELFF. The rearrangement joins TRBV27 to TRBJ2-2, with 12 nucleotides matching TRBD2. The CDR3 has 19 residues. The trim removed 2 bases at V and 4 bases at J, leaving 11 bases unmatched. CDR1 and CDR2 (germline): MNHEY, SMNVEV (reference sequence).

This clone came up once. This sequence joins TRBV10-2 and TRBJ2-7, with 10 bases that match TRBD2. The CDR3 loop spans 17 amino acids. J gave up 7 bases and V 6 bases, and 18 bases lay outside the gene matches. The germline V gene encodes CDR1 WSHSY and CDR2 SAAADI. CDR3 region: CASSAPMASGRAGEQYF. The CDR3 bases are TGCGCCAGCAGCGCCCCCATGGCCAGCGGGAGGGCGGGTGAGCAGTACTTC.